Reported below is one T cell receptor (beta chain). These data belong to a study of shared clonotypes between healthy human individuals. Study at large: Samples came from a couple of female and a few male donors aged 18 to 49.

Unsorted PBMC samples were amplified in replicate PCRs containing about 300 ng DNA, 30,000 to 35,000 T cell genomes. TCRdb's table, derived via immunoSEQ multiplex PCR, lists solely in-frame clones and lacks some. Of about 490,000 clones listed, about 79% are singletons. The CDR3 runs 13 residues. V lost 8 bases to trimming and J lost 3 bases; unmatched junction nucleotides: 5. Per the germline V gene, CDR1 is MDHEN and CDR2 is SYDVKM. Donors had no recently reported acute infections or vaccinations and were HIV-negative. This TCR derives from a woman aged 40 to 49 in good health. Some clones in this sample may be carry-over from other donors' samples. The sample was PBMCs. This sequence joins TRBV28 and TRBJ1-2, with 8 bases lining up with TRBD1. This CDR3 is CASGDRSDYGYTF. The CDR3 DNA is TGTGCCAGCGGGGACAGGTCGGACTATGGCTACACCTTC.